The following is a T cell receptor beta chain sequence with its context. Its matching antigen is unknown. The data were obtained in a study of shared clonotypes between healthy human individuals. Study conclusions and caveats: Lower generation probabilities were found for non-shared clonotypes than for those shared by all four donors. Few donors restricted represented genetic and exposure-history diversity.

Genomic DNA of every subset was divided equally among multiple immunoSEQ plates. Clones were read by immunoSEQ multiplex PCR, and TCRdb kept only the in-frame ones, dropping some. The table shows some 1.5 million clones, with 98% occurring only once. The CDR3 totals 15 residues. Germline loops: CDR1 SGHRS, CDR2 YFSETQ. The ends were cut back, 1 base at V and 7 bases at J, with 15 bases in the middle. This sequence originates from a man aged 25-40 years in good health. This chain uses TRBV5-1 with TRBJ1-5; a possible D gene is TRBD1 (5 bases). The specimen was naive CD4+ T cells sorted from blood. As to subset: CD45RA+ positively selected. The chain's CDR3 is CASSLRGQGDQPQHF. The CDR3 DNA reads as TGCGCCAGCAGCTTGAGAGGTCAGGGTGACCAGCCCCAGCATTTT.